This entry features one T cell receptor (beta chain) sequence. Its target is not known. Primers: 60 Vbeta forward and 13 Jbeta reverse. The table came from immunoSEQ multiplex PCR; TCRdb's copy has only in-frame clones and leaves some out. Of roughly 190,000 clones listed, approximately 80% are singletons. This sample is part of a study of cytomegalovirus exposure and HLA in healthy donors. Germline-derived CDR1 and CDR2 are ENHRY and SYGVKD. This CDR3 has 14 amino acids. The germline V and J ends were trimmed by 3 bases and 5 bases, with 12 bases remaining between them. Study-wide results and caveats: There were some public TCRs occurring in many donors, but most TCR sequences were rare. Specific recognition of CMV antigens was confirmed in vitro for a few chains (all CMV-associated).

The sequencing input was PBMCs. The chain carries TRBV10-3 and TRBJ2-3, with D perhaps matching TRBD2 (7 bases). The receptor's source is a woman aged 50 to 60 in good health and CMV-seropositive. CDR3 nucleotides: TGTGCCATCAGTGACGGGGGGCAGAGAGATACGCAGTATTTT. Protein product: CAISDGGQRDTQYF.